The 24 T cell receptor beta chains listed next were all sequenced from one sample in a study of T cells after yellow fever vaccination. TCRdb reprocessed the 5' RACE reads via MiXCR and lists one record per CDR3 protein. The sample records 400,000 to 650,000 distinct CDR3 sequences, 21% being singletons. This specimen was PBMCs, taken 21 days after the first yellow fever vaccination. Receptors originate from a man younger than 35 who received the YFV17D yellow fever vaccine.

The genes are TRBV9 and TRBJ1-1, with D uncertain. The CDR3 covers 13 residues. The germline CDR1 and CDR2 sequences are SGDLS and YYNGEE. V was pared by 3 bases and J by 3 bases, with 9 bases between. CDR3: CASSARTDTEAFF. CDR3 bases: TGTGCCAGCAGCGCCCGGACGGACACTGAAGCTTTCTTT.

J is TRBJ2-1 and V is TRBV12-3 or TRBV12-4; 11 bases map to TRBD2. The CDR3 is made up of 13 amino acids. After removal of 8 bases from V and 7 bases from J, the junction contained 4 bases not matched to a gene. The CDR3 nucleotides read TGTGCCAGCCTAGCGGGGGGCTTAAATGAGCAGTTCTTC. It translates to CASLAGGLNEQFF.

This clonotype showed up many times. The CDR3 DNA reads TGTGCCAGCAGCTTGAACCTAGCGGGGGGACAAGAGACCCAGTACTTC. It codes for CASSLNLAGGQETQYF. J is TRBJ2-5 and V is TRBV5-5, with TRBD2 matching 11 bases. The CDR3 consists of 16 residues. CDR1 is SGHKS and CDR2 is YYEKEE in the germline V gene (reference sequence). V gave up 1 base and J gave up 2 bases; unmatched junction bases: 4.

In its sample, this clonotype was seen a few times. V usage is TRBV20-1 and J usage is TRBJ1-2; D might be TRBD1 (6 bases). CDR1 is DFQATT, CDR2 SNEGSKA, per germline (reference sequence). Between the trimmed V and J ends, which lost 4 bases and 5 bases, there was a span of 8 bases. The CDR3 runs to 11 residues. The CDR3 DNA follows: TGCAGTGCTACAGGGGATTATGGCTACACCTTC. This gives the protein CSATGDYGYTF.

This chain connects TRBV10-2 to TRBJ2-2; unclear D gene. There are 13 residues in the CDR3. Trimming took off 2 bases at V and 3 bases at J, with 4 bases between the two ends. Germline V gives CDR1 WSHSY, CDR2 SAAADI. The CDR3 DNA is TGCGCCAGCAGTGAGATGTACACCGGGGAGCTGTTTTTT. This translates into CASSEMYTGELFF.

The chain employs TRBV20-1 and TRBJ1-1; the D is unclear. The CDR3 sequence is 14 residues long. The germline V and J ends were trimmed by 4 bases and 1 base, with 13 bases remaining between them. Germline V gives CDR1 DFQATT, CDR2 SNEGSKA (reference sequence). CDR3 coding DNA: TGCAGTGCTAAAGAGGACGGAGGGAACACTGAAGCTTTCTTT. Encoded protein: CSAKEDGGNTEAFF.

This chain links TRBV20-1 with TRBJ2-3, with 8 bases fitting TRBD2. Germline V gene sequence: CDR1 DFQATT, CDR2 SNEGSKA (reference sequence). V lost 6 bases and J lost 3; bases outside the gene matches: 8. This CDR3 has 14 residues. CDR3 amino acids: CSAGQRGRTDTQYF. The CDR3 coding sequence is TGCAGTGCGGGCCAGCGGGGGCGGACAGATACGCAGTATTTT.

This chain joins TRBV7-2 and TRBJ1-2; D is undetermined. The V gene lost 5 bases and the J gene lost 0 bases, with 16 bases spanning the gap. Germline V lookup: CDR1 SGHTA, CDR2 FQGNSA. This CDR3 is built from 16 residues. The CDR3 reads CASSRQSYFANYGYTF. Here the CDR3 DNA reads TGTGCCAGCAGCCGCCAGTCCTATTTCGCTAACTATGGCTACACCTTC.

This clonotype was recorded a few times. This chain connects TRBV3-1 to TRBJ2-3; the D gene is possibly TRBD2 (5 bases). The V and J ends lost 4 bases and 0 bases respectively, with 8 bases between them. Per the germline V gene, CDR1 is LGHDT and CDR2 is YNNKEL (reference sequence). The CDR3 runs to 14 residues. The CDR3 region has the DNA TGTGCCAGCAGCCGGAGGACTAGCACAGATACGCAGTATTTT. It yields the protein CASSRRTSTDTQYF.

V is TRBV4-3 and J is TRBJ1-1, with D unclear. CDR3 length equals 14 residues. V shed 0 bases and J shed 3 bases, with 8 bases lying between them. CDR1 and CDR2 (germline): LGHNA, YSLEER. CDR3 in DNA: TGCGCCAGCAGCCAAGACGGGAGATACACTGAAGCTTTCTTT. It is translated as CASSQDGRYTEAFF.

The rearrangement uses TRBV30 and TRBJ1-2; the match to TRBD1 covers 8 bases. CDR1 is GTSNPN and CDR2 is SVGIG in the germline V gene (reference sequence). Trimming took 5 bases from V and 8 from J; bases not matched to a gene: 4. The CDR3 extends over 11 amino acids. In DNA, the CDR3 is TGTGCCTGGGGACAGGGCGACGGCTACACCTTC. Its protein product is CAWGQGDGYTF.

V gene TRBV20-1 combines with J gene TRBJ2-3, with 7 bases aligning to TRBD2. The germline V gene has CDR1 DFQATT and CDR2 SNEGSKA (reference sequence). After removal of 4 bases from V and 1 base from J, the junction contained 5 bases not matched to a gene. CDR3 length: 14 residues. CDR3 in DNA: TGCAGTGCTATACGCGGGGGAGGCACAGATACGCAGTATTTT. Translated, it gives CSAIRGGGTDTQYF.

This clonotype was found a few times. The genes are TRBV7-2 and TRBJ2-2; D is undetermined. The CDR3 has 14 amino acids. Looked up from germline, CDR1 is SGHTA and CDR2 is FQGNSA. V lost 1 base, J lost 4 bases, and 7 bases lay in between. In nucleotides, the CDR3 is TGTGCCAGCAGCTTAGATAAGGTCACCGGGGAGCTGTTTTTT. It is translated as CASSLDKVTGELFF.

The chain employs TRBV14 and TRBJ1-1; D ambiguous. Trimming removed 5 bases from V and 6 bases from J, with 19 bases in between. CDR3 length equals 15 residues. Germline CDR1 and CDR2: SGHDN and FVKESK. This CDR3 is CASSSPGPHKAEAFF. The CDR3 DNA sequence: TGTGCCAGCAGCTCACCCGGGCCTCACAAGGCTGAAGCTTTCTTT.

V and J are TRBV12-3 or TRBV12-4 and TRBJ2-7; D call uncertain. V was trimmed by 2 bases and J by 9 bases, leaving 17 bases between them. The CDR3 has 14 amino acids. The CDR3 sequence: CASSLPTRLGRQYF. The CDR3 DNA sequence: TGTGCCAGCAGTTTACCGACGCGGCTAGGTCGGCAGTACTTC.

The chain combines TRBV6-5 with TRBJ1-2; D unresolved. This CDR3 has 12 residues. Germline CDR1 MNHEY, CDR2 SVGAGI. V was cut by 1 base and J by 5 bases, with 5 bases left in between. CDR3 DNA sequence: TGTGCCAGCAGTTACTTCGGGTATGGCTACACCTTC. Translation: CASSYFGYGYTF.

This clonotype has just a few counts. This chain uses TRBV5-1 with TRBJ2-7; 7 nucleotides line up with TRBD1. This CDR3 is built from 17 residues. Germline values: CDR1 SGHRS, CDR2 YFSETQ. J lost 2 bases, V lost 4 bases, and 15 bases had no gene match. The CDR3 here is CASSPATGRGFPYEQYF. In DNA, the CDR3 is TGCGCCAGCAGCCCCGCGACCGGCAGGGGGTTTCCCTACGAGCAGTACTTC.

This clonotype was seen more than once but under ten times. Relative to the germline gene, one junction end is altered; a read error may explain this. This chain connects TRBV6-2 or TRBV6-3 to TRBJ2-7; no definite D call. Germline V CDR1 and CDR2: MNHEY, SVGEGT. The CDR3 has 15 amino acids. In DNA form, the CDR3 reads TGTGCCAGCAGCTACTTACGAGGAGCCGCGGTCGAGCAGTACTTC. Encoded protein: CASSYLRGAAVEQYF.

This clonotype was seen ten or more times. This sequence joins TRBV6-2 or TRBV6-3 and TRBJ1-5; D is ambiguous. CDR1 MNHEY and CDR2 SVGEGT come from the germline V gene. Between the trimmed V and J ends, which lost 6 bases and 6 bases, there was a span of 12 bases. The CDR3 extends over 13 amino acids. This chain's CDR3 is CASRTDSFQPQHF. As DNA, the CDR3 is TGTGCCAGCAGGACCGATTCGTTTCAGCCCCAGCATTTT.

The CDR3 loop is CASSPQPDRASGNTIYF. The CDR3, as DNA: TGTGCCAGCAGCCCCCAACCCGACAGAGCCTCTGGAAACACCATATATTTT. The V and J genes are TRBV7-6 and TRBJ1-3, with TRBD1 as a possible D gene (5 bases). The CDR3 is made up of 17 amino acids. The germline gives CDR1 SGHVS, CDR2 FNYEAQ. Trimming left V 5 bases short and J 0 bases short, with 17 bases between.

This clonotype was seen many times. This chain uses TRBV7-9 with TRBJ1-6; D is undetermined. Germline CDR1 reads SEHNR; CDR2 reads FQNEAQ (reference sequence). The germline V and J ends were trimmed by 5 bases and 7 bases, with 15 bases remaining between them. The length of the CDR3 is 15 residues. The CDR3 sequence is CASSPSPGLNSPLHF. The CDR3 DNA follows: TGTGCCAGCAGCCCCAGCCCGGGCCTCAATTCACCCCTCCACTTT.

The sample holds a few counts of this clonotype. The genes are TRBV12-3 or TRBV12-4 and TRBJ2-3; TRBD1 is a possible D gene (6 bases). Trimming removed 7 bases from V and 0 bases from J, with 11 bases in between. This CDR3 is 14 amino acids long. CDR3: CASKEGVSTDTQYF. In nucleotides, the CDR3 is TGTGCCAGCAAAGAGGGGGTTAGCACAGATACGCAGTATTTT.

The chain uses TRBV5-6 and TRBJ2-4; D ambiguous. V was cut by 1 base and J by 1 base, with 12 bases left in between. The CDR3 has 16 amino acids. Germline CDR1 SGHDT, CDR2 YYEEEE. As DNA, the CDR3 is TGTGCCAGCAGCTTGATTACGTTGCGGGCCAAAAACATTCAGTACTTC. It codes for CASSLITLRAKNIQYF.

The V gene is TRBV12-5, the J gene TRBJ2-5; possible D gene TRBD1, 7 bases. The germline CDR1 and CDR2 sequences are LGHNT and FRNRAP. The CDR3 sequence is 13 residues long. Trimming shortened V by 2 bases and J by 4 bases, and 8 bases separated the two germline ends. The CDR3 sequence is CASGLQGGETQYF. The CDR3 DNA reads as TGTGCTAGTGGTTTGCAGGGGGGAGAGACCCAGTACTTC.